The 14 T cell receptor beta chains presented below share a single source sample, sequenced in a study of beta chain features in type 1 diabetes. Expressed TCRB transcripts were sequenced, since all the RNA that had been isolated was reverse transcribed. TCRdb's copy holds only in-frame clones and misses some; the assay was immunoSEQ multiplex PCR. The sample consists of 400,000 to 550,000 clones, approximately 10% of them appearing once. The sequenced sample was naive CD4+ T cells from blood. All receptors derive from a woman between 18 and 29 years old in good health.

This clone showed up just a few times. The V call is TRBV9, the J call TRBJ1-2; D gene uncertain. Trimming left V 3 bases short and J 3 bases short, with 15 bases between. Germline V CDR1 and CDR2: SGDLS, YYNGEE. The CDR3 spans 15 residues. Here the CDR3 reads CASSEAPDIYYGYTF. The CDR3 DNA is TGTGCCAGCAGCGAAGCCCCTGACATCTACTATGGCTACACCTTC.

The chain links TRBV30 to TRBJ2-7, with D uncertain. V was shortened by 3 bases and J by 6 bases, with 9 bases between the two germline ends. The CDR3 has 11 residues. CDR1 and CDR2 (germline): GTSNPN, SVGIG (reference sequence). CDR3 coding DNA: TGTGCCTGGAGCCGTGTCCGCGAGCAGTACTTC. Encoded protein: CAWSRVREQYF.

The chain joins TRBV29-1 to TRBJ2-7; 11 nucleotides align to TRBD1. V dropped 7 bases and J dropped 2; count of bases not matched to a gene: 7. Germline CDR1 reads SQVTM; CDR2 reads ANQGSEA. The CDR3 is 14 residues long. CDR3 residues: CSGVWDRGTYEQYF. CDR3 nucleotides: TGCAGCGGTGTATGGGACAGGGGGACCTACGAGCAGTACTTC.

The CDR3 protein is CASIGTSSEETQYF. CDR3 nucleotides: TGTGCCAGCATAGGGACTAGTTCGGAGGAGACCCAGTACTTC. The gene calls are TRBV28 and TRBJ2-5, with 8 bases fitting TRBD2. Germline-derived CDR1 and CDR2 are MDHEN and SYDVKM. The CDR3 contains 14 residues. V lost 7 bases, J lost 5 bases, and 9 bases stayed unmatched.

CDR3 loop: CSVASGRALDYEQYF. The CDR3 region has the DNA TGCAGCGTCGCTAGCGGGAGGGCCCTCGACTACGAGCAGTACTTC. This chain connects TRBV29-1 to TRBJ2-7, with 12 bases lining up with TRBD2. The CDR3 sequence is 15 residues long. Looked up from germline, CDR1 is SQVTM and CDR2 is ANQGSEA. J lost 3 bases, V lost 6 bases, and 9 bases had no gene match.

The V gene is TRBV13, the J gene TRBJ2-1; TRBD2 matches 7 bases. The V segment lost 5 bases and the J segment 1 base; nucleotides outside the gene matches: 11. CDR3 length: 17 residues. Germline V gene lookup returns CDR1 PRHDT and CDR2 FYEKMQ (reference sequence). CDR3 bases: TGTGCCAGCAGCCCCCTTGGGGGAGGGCCTTCCTACAATGAGCAGTTCTTC. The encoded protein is CASSPLGGGPSYNEQFF.

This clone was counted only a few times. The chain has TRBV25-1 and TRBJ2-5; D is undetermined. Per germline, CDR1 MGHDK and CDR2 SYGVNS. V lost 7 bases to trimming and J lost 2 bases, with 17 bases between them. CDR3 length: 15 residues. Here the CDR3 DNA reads TGTGCCAGCAATGTCGCCTTCGGAGTTCAAGAGACCCAGTACTTC. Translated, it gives CASNVAFGVQETQYF.

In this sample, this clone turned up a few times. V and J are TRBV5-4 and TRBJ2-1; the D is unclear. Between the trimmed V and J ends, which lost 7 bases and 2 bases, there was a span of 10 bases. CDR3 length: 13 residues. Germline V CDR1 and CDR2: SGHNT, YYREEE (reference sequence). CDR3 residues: CASAETTYNEQFF. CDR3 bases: TGTGCCAGCGCGGAGACAACCTACAATGAGCAGTTCTTC.

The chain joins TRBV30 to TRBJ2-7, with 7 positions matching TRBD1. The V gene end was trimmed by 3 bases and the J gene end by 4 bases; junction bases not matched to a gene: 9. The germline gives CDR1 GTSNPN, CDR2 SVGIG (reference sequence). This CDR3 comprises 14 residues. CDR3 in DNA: TGTGCCTGGAGATCGTCAGGGGGACCGTACGAGCAGTACTTC. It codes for CAWRSSGGPYEQYF. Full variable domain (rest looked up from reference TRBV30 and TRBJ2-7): SQTIHQWPATLVQPVGSPLSLECTVEGTSNPNLYWYRQAAGRGLQLLFYSVGIGQISSEVPQNLSASRPQDRQFILSSKKLLLSDSGFYLCAWRSSGGPYEQYFGPGTRLTVT.

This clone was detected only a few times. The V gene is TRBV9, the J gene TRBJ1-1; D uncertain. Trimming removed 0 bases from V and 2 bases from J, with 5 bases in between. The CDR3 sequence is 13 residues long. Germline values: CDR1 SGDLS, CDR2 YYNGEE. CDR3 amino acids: CASSVVSNTEAFF. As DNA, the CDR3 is TGTGCCAGCAGCGTAGTCAGTAACACTGAAGCTTTCTTT. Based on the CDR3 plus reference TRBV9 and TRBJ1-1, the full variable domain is DSGVTQTPKHLITATGQRVTLRCSPRSGDLSVYWYQQSLDQGLQFLIQYYNGEERAKGNILERFSAQQFPDLHSELNLSSLELGDSALYFCASSVVSNTEAFFGQGTRLTVV.

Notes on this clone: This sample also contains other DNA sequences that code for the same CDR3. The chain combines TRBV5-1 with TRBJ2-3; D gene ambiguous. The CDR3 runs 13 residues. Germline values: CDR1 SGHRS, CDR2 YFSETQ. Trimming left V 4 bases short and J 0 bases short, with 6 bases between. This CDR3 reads CASSIGSTDTQYF. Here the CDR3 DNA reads TGCGCCAGCAGCATCGGAAGCACAGATACGCAGTATTTT.

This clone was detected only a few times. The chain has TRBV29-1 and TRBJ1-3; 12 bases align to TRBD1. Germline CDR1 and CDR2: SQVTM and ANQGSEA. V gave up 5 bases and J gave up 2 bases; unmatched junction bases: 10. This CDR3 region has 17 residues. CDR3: CSVTLGTGGLAGNTIYF. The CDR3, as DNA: TGCAGCGTTACCCTCGGGACAGGGGGCCTTGCTGGAAACACCATATATTTT.

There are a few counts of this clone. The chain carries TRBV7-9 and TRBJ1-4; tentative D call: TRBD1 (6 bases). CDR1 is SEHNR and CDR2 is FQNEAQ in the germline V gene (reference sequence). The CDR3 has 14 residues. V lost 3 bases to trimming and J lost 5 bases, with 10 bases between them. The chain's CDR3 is CASSFRTDNEKLFF. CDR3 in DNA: TGTGCCAGCAGCTTCCGGACAGACAATGAAAAACTGTTTTTT. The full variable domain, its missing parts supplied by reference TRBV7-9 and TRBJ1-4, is DTGVSQNPRHKITKRGQNVTFRCDPISEHNRLYWYRQTLGQGPEFLTYFQNEAQLEKSRLLSDRFSAERPKGSFSTLEIQRTEQGDSAMYLCASSFRTDNEKLFFGSGTQLSVL.

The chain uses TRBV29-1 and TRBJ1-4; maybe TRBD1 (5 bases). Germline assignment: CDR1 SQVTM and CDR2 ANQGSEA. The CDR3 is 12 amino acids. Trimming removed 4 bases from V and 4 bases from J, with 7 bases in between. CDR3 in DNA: TGCAGCGTTGCGACAGATAATGAAAAACTGTTTTTT. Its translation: CSVATDNEKLFF.